This T cell receptor beta chain stems from a study of T cell responses to AZD1222 COVID-19 vaccine. On this clone itself: As yet, its antigen is unknown.

The V and J ends lost 5 bases and 4 bases respectively, with 12 bases between them. Looked up from germline, CDR1 is PRHDT and CDR2 is FYEKMQ (reference sequence). This CDR3 has 13 residues. Study outcomes and limitations: Increases in Spike-specific TCR breadth and depth were seen after two AZD1222 doses.

Clones were sequenced by immunoSEQ multiplex PCR, and TCRdb holds only the in-frame ones, with some missing. The sample records tens of thousands of clones, about nine tenths being singletons. This sequence originates from an adult in good health. The sample here was peripheral blood, taken on day 0 of AZD1222 vaccination. The chain is built from TRBV13 and TRBJ2-7; perhaps TRBD1 as D (6 bases). This CDR3 reads CASSRDTLYEQYF. The DNA of the CDR3 is TGTGCCAGCAGCCGGGACACCCTATACGAGCAGTACTTC.